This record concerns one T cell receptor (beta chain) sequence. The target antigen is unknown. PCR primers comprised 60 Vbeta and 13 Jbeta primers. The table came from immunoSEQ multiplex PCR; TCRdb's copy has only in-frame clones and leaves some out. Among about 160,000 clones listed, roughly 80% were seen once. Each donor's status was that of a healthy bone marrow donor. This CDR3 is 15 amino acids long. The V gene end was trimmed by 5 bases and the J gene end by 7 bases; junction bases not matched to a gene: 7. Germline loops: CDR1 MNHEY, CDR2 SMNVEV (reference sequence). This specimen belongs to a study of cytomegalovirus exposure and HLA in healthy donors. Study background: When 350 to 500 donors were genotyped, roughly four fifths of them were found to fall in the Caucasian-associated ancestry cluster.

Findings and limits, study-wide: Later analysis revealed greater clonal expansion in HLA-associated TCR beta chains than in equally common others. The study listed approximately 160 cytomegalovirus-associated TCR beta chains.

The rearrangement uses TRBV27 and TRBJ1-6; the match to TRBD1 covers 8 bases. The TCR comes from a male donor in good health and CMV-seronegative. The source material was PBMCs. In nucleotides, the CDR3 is TGTGCCAGCAGTCACCGGACAGGGATCAATTCACCCCTCCACTTT. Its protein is CASSHRTGINSPLHF.